This T cell receptor beta chain is from a study of T cells in localized non-small cell lung cancer. General study points: It remains possible that heterogeneity exists, since only one tumor region was sequenced. Uninvolved nearby lung showed the greatest T cell clonality, exceeding that found in tumor.

Note on this clone: Its antigen is not identified.

CDR1 is LGHNA and CDR2 is YNFKEQ in the germline V gene. This CDR3 spans 16 amino acids. V trimming: 0 bases; J trimming: 2 bases; junction bases outside the gene matches: 7. Data came from immunoSEQ multiplex PCR; TCRdb stores just in-frame clones and leaves some out. The sample lists about 59,000 clones, approximately 90% occurring once. This TCR derives from a man aged 35 to 69 with stage I lung adenocarcinoma. The V call is TRBV4-2, the J call TRBJ2-7; TRBD2 aligns across 7 bases. This sample comprised peripheral blood, obtained before any cancer treatment. The CDR3 loop is CASSQDPGLGAYEQYF. The CDR3 nucleotides read TGTGCCAGCAGCCAAGATCCTGGACTAGGGGCCTACGAGCAGTACTTC.